This T cell receptor (beta chain) was sequenced in a study of T cells in Graves' hyperthyroidism and ophthalmopathy. RNA transcripts provided the source from which TCR beta CDR3 regions were amplified. The HTBI primer set drove a first-round RT-PCR of the TCR CDR3. From the multiplex PCR reads, TCRdb called clonotypes with MiXCR, one entry per CDR3 protein. This sample yields under 400,000 distinct CDR3 sequences, of which about a sixth are seen a single time; around 15% belongs to the top ten. Study results and limitations: The model identified upcoming ophthalmopathy a median roughly 6 months ahead of onset.

Unmatched junction bases numbered 5, after V lost 3 bases and J lost 4 bases. There are 14 residues in the CDR3. Germline values: CDR1 MNHEY, CDR2 SMNVEV (reference sequence). Exclusion of patients followed from uncontrolled infection, other autoimmune disease, pregnancy or lactation. Worth noting for this clonotype: Antigen specificity is unknown.

The rearrangement uses TRBV27 and TRBJ2-7, with 8 bases matching TRBD2. This sequence originates from a woman aged 40 to 50 with Graves' ophthalmopathy. The sequencing input was blood. CDR3 nucleotide sequence: TGTGCCAGCAGTTTGACTAGCGTTAGTTACGAGCAGTACTTC. Its protein product is CASSLTSVSYEQYF.